The 21 T cell receptor beta chains given below trace back to one sample, sequenced in a study of somatic mutations in cytotoxic T cells in rheumatoid arthritis. The table came from immunoSEQ multiplex PCR; TCRdb's copy has only in-frame clones and leaves some out. This sample carries 7,400 or so clones, 85% to 90% of them seen once, and the ten largest clones take roughly 25%. The specimen was CD8+ T cells sorted from blood. These receptors all stem from a woman between 70 and 85 years old with rheumatoid arthritis.

This sequence joins TRBV5-8 and TRBJ1-1; 8 nucleotides align to TRBD1. With 4 bases clipped from V and 4 bases from J, the junction kept 12 bases outside the gene matches. The CDR3 totals 16 residues. Germline-derived CDR1 and CDR2 are SGHTS and YDEGEE. The DNA for the CDR3 is TGTGCCAGCAGCCAGGACAGGGAAATCTTCGGCACTGAAGCTTTCTTT. Encoded protein: CASSQDREIFGTEAFF. Variable domain in full (rest from reference TRBV5-8 and TRBJ1-1): EAGVTQSPTHLIKTRGQQATLRCSPISGHTSVYWYQQALGLGLQFLLWYDEGEERNRGNFPPRFSGRQFPNYSSELNVNALELEDSALYLCASSQDREIFGTEAFFGQGTRLTVV.

The chain links TRBV4-3 to TRBJ2-1; D uncertain. The CDR3 length is 16 residues. V lost 0 bases and J lost 0, with 9 bases in between. In germline, CDR1 is LGHNA, CDR2 YSLEER. The CDR3 here is CASSQDFLDSYNEQFF. In DNA form, the CDR3 reads TGCGCCAGCAGCCAAGATTTCCTAGACTCCTACAATGAGCAGTTCTTC.

The CDR3 bases are TGTGCCAGCAGCCCACTAGCGGGAGGACGCTACGAGCAGTACTTC. It encodes CASSPLAGGRYEQYF. The genes are TRBV2 and TRBJ2-7, with TRBD2 identical over 12 bases. The germline V gene encodes CDR1 SNHLY and CDR2 FYNNEI. This CDR3 region has 15 residues. V was clipped by 6 bases and J by 3 bases; unmatched bases: 6.

This chain links TRBV10-3 with TRBJ2-1; 12 bases map to TRBD2. Trimming at V came to 4 bases and at J to 7 bases, leaving 8 bases not matched to a gene. Germline V CDR1 and CDR2: ENHRY, SYGVKD. This CDR3 has 16 amino acids. The CDR3 reads CAISGPWLAGGNEQFF. CDR3 DNA sequence: TGTGCCATCAGTGGGCCTTGGCTAGCGGGAGGGAATGAGCAGTTCTTC.

The chain recombines TRBV27 with TRBJ2-1; 7 nucleotides align to TRBD1. The CDR3 length is 16 residues. Trimming took 4 bases from V and 3 from J; bases not matched to a gene: 9. From germline, CDR1 is MNHEY and CDR2 SMNVEV (reference sequence). CDR3 in amino acids: CASSSGRGYFYNEQFF. CDR3 in DNA: TGTGCCAGCAGTTCCGGCAGGGGGTATTTCTACAATGAGCAGTTCTTC.

J is TRBJ2-7 and V is TRBV7-2, with no clear D. V lost 4 bases, J lost 3 bases, and 4 bases lay in between. This CDR3 contains 11 residues. The germline V gene encodes CDR1 SGHTA and CDR2 FQGNSA. The CDR3 region is CASSSIYEQYF. The CDR3, as DNA: TGTGCCAGCAGCTCTATCTACGAGCAGTACTTC.

This clone was recorded once. The rearrangement uses TRBV4-2 and TRBJ2-4; TRBD2 agrees at 12 bases. The CDR3 has 16 amino acids. Germline values: CDR1 LGHNA, CDR2 YNFKEQ. The ends lost 0 bases at V and 8 bases at J; junction bases unmatched: 5. The CDR3 nucleotides are TGTGCCAGCAGCCAAGAGCGCTCTAGCGGGGGGGACATTCAGTACTTC. Translating gives CASSQERSSGGDIQYF.

The chain couples TRBV10-1 to TRBJ2-7; weak D call: TRBD2 (6 bases). V gave up 2 bases and J gave up 1 base, with 9 bases separating them. This CDR3 is 14 amino acids long. CDR1 is WNHNN, CDR2 SYGVQD, per germline (reference sequence). This CDR3 reads CASSEVAGSYEQYF. Written as DNA, the CDR3 is TGCGCCAGCAGTGAGGTGGCGGGATCCTACGAGCAGTACTTC.

The chain combines TRBV9 with TRBJ1-1, with TRBD1 matching 7 bases. The CDR3 is 16 residues long. V dropped 4 bases and J dropped 0; count of bases not matched to a gene: 9. Germline CDR1 and CDR2: SGDLS and YYNGEE. DNA of the CDR3: TGTGCCAGCAGCCCCCGGACAGGCTTGATGAACACTGAAGCTTTCTTT. Protein sequence: CASSPRTGLMNTEAFF.

This clone has only one observation. The chain combines TRBV5-1 with TRBJ2-1; D is possibly TRBD2 (6 bases). This CDR3 is 13 amino acids long. V lost 3 bases, J lost 6 bases, and 10 bases lay in between. Germline CDR1 is SGHRS and CDR2 is YFSETQ. The CDR3 bases are TGCGCCAGCAGCTGGAGGGTTGGCAATGAGCAGTTCTTC. Translation: CASSWRVGNEQFF.

The chain recombines TRBV11-2 with TRBJ1-4; 10 bases match TRBD1. Trimming cost V 1 base and J 7 bases; bases outside gene matches: 6. The CDR3 covers 16 residues. Germline assignment: CDR1 SGHAT and CDR2 FQNNGV. The CDR3 DNA reads TGTGCCAGCAGCTTAGGGGACAGGGGTATGGTTGAAAAACTGTTTTTT. Translation gives CASSLGDRGMVEKLFF.

The chain has TRBV27 and TRBJ2-3, with D possibly matching TRBD1 (5 bases). CDR1 and CDR2 (germline): MNHEY, SMNVEV (reference sequence). This CDR3 region has 16 residues. Trimming shortened V by 7 bases and J by 0 bases, and 17 bases separated the two germline ends. The CDR3 DNA reads as TGTGCCAGCAATACACGACAGAACCCTAGCACAGATACGCAGTATTTT. This gives the protein CASNTRQNPSTDTQYF.

The chain has TRBV7-6 and TRBJ2-7; D is possibly TRBD2 (6 bases). From germline, CDR1 is SGHVS and CDR2 FNYEAQ. V dropped 4 bases and J dropped 6 bases, with 10 bases sitting between them. The CDR3 has 12 residues. The DNA for the CDR3 is TGTGCCAGCAGCTCCGGGACTGCCGAGCAGTACTTC. This translates into CASSSGTAEQYF.

The chain recombines TRBV5-6 with TRBJ2-5, with 12 bases identical to TRBD2. With V trimmed by 4 bases and J by 5 bases, 6 bases remained unmatched. CDR1 and CDR2 from the germline V gene are SGHDT and YYEEEE. This CDR3 contains 15 residues. The CDR3 is CASSEPLAGGETQYF. The CDR3 region has the DNA TGTGCCAGCAGCGAACCCCTAGCGGGGGGGGAGACCCAGTACTTC.

The chain joins TRBV4-1 to TRBJ1-1, with TRBD1 matching over 8 bases. CDR1 is MGHRA and CDR2 is YSYEKL in the germline V gene. CDR3 length equals 14 residues. Unmatched junction bases numbered 3, after V lost 2 bases and J lost 4 bases. The CDR3 DNA sequence: TGCGCCAGCAGCCAATCACAGGGGGTCACTGAAGCTTTCTTT. This encodes CASSQSQGVTEAFF.

This clone was seen just once. The chain uses TRBV5-4 and TRBJ1-5; 7 bases align to TRBD1. Germline CDR1 is SGHNT and CDR2 is YYREEE (reference sequence). V lost 0 bases and J lost 6; bases outside the gene matches: 6. The CDR3 sequence is 15 residues long. The CDR3 DNA is TGTGCCAGCAGCTTGGACAGGGGATTAGGTCAGCCCCAGCATTTT. Its protein product is CASSLDRGLGQPQHF. Full variable domain (remainder filled in from reference TRBV5-4 and TRBJ1-5): ETGVTQSPTHLIKTRGQQVTLRCSSQSGHNTVSWYQQALGQGPQFIFQYYREEENGRGNFPPRFSGLQFPNYSSELNVNALELDDSALYLCASSLDRGLGQPQHFGDGTRLSIL.

The gene calls are TRBV13 and TRBJ2-1; TRBD2 agrees at 14 bases. The CDR3 contains 17 residues. Germline loops: CDR1 PRHDT, CDR2 FYEKMQ (reference sequence). With 4 bases clipped from V and 4 bases from J, the junction kept 6 bases outside the gene matches. This CDR3 reads CASSSLGTSGSYNEQFF. CDR3 DNA: TGTGCCAGCAGCTCCCTCGGGACTAGCGGGAGTTACAATGAGCAGTTCTTC.

This chain links TRBV9 with TRBJ1-1; no clear D. V was shortened by 0 bases and J by 5 bases, with 11 bases between the two germline ends. Germline loops: CDR1 SGDLS, CDR2 YYNGEE. The CDR3 sequence is 14 residues long. Here the CDR3 reads CASSVAHLATEAFF. CDR3 nucleotide sequence: TGTGCCAGCAGCGTAGCTCATCTAGCGACTGAAGCTTTCTTT.

The genes are TRBV4-3 and TRBJ2-1, with 12 bases identical to TRBD2. Per germline, CDR1 LGHNA and CDR2 YSLEER. Unmatched junction bases numbered 9, after V lost 0 bases and J lost 3 bases. CDR3 size: 19 residues. The CDR3 reads CASSQDRIPSGGDYNEQFF. The CDR3 DNA reads TGCGCCAGCAGCCAAGACCGAATTCCTAGCGGGGGGGACTACAATGAGCAGTTCTTC.

This chain uses TRBV6-1 with TRBJ2-7, with D possibly being TRBD1 (5 bases). Germline CDR1 is MNHNS and CDR2 is SASEGT. The CDR3 loop spans 15 amino acids. The germline V and J ends were trimmed by 10 bases and 0 bases, with 19 bases remaining between them. In DNA, the CDR3 is TGTGCCACCTCCTTCCGATTGGACAACTCCTACGAGCAGTACTTC. This codes for CATSFRLDNSYEQYF.

This chain connects TRBV7-2 to TRBJ1-3, with unresolved D. The CDR3 extends over 16 amino acids. V lost 1 base and J lost 2, with 12 bases in between. CDR1 and CDR2 from the germline V gene are SGHTA and FQGNSA. Here the CDR3 DNA reads TGTGCCAGCAGCTTAGGCGTCCCTTTTACTGGAAACACCATATATTTT. This translates into CASSLGVPFTGNTIYF. The complete variable domain, with remaining parts taken from reference TRBV7-2 and TRBJ1-3, reads GAGVSQSPSNKVTEKGKDVELRCDPISGHTALYWYRQSLGQGLEFLIYFQGNSAPDKSGLPSDRFSAERTGGSVSTLTIQRTQQEDSAVYLCASSLGVPFTGNTIYFGEGSWLTVV.